Below, 27 T cell receptor beta chains from the same sample are listed, as sequenced in a study of T cell responses to AZD1222 COVID-19 vaccine. Clones were read by immunoSEQ multiplex PCR, and TCRdb kept only the in-frame ones, dropping some. The sample lists 80,000 to 100,000 clones; roughly 89% were seen once. The input for sequencing was peripheral blood, taken 28 days after the second AZD1222 dose. All receptors derive from an adult who received the AZD1222 COVID-19 vaccine.

J is TRBJ2-7 and V is TRBV19; D remains unclear. In germline, CDR1 is LNHDA, CDR2 SQIVND (reference sequence). V gave up 4 bases and J gave up 6 bases, with 10 bases separating them. The length of the CDR3 is 12 residues. CDR3 bases: TGTGCCAGTAGTAATTTCCGAGGCGAGCAGTACTTC. It is translated as CASSNFRGEQYF.

This clone was seen a single time. The chain employs TRBV10-3 and TRBJ2-3, with a possible D match to TRBD1 (5 bases). CDR1 is ENHRY, CDR2 SYGVKD, per germline. V lost 10 bases, J lost 6 bases, and 20 bases lay in between. The CDR3 totals 14 residues. The CDR3 loop reads CATLGGRDYDTQYF. CDR3 in DNA: TGTGCCACCTTAGGTGGCAGGGATTACGATACGCAGTATTTT.

The genes are TRBV9 and TRBJ1-4; D is unresolved. Germline CDR1 SGDLS, CDR2 YYNGEE. Trimming cost V 2 bases and J 8 bases, with 10 bases left between them. The CDR3 runs 13 residues. The CDR3 spells CASSVSFQEKLFF. CDR3 sequence (DNA): TGTGCCAGCAGCGTCTCATTTCAGGAAAAACTGTTTTTT.

This chain uses TRBV6-1 with TRBJ2-2; TRBD2 agrees at 11 bases. This CDR3 spans 16 amino acids. Germline V gene sequence: CDR1 MNHNS, CDR2 SASEGT. The V and J ends lost 4 bases and 6 bases, in that order; junction bases with no gene match: 7. The CDR3 sequence: CASSASGGSGPGELFF. The CDR3 DNA follows: TGTGCCAGCAGTGCTAGCGGGGGGTCCGGTCCCGGGGAGCTGTTTTTT.

V gene TRBV20-1 combines with J gene TRBJ1-4; D unresolved. Per the germline V gene, CDR1 is DFQATT and CDR2 is SNEGSKA (reference sequence). The CDR3 has 11 residues. V dropped 0 bases and J dropped 6 bases, with 2 bases sitting between them. The CDR3 is CSARDYEKLFF. DNA for the CDR3: TGCAGTGCTAGAGATTATGAAAAACTGTTTTTT.

The J gene is TRBJ2-1, the V gene TRBV18, with TRBD2 identical over 10 bases. Per the germline V gene, CDR1 is KGHSH and CDR2 is LQKENI. This CDR3 spans 16 amino acids. V shed 5 bases, J shed 6 bases, and the junction held 10 bases outside the gene matches. CDR3: CASSSIAGGIVNEQFF. CDR3 coding DNA: TGTGCCAGCTCATCCATAGCGGGGGGCATCGTCAATGAGCAGTTCTTC.

The chain carries TRBV6-6 and TRBJ1-2, with TRBD1 identical over 8 bases. Germline values: CDR1 MNHNY, CDR2 SVGAGI (reference sequence). V lost 8 bases and J lost 6; bases outside the gene matches: 14. The CDR3 is 15 amino acids. CDR3 residues: CASQRTHRGADGYTF. Here the CDR3 DNA reads TGTGCCAGCCAACGGACCCACAGGGGGGCGGATGGCTACACCTTC.

This clone was found once. The chain joins TRBV7-8 to TRBJ1-2; tentative D call: TRBD1 (6 bases). Germline V lookup: CDR1 SGHVS, CDR2 FQNEAQ. The CDR3 runs 19 residues. Trimming took 0 bases from V and 2 from J, leaving 22 bases between them. The CDR3 DNA sequence: TGTGCCAGCAGCTTAGCGATGGGATCGGGGGCGTTATCAAACTATGGCTACACCTTC. Translation gives CASSLAMGSGALSNYGYTF.

The chain links TRBV6-4 to TRBJ2-5, with D possibly matching TRBD1 (5 bases). V dropped 5 bases and J dropped 5 bases, with 15 bases sitting between them. This CDR3 has 14 residues. Germline V gives CDR1 MRHNA, CDR2 SNTAGT. CDR3 sequence reads: CASSPGRTLETQYF. The CDR3, as DNA: TGTGCCAGCAGTCCAGGGCGTACTTTGGAGACCCAGTACTTC.

This clone is a singleton in its sample. The chain links TRBV19 to TRBJ2-7; D call uncertain. V was clipped by 5 bases and J by 5 bases, with 13 bases between them. This CDR3 spans 13 amino acids. Germline CDR1 reads LNHDA; CDR2 reads SQIVND (reference sequence). DNA of the CDR3: TGTGCCAGTAGTCCCTTGTTAGCCCACGAGCAGTACTTC. Its protein is CASSPLLAHEQYF.

This chain links TRBV21-1 with TRBJ1-5. TRBV21-1 is assigned pseudogene status. This CDR3 has 12 amino acids. This CDR3 reads CASSKGTWPQHF. In DNA form, the CDR3 reads TGTGCCAGCAGCAAGGGGACGTGGCCCCAGCATTTT.

This clone has just a few counts. The V and J genes are TRBV18 and TRBJ2-1; D tentatively reads TRBD1 or TRBD2 (5 bases each). V dropped 3 bases and J dropped 8 bases, with 23 bases sitting between them. This CDR3 spans 17 amino acids. In germline, CDR1 is KGHSH, CDR2 LQKENI. CDR3 protein: CASSPPKTGPLGDEQFF. CDR3 coding DNA: TGTGCCAGCTCACCTCCCAAGACGGGACCCCTGGGCGATGAGCAGTTCTTC.

The V gene is TRBV29-1, the J gene TRBJ2-7; D call uncertain. The CDR3 is 12 amino acids. In germline, CDR1 is SQVTM, CDR2 ANQGSEA. The V and J ends lost 0 bases and 3 bases respectively, with 6 bases between them. DNA of the CDR3: TGCAGCGTTGAAGATTGGGGCTACGAGCAGTACTTC. It translates to CSVEDWGYEQYF.

The chain uses TRBV2 and TRBJ2-2; TRBD1 agrees at 9 bases. The V and J ends lost 6 bases and 3 bases, in that order; junction bases with no gene match: 8. The CDR3 totals 16 residues. Germline V gene lookup returns CDR1 SNHLY and CDR2 FYNNEI. The CDR3: CASRNIDRGDTGELFF. CDR3 nucleotide sequence: TGTGCCAGCAGAAATATCGACAGGGGGGACACCGGGGAGCTGTTTTTT.

The chain links TRBV10-3 to TRBJ1-3, with a weak D call TRBD1 (6 bases). V was clipped by 6 bases and J by 0 bases, with 9 bases between them. Germline CDR1 is ENHRY and CDR2 is SYGVKD. CDR3 length equals 14 residues. Written as DNA, the CDR3 is TGTGCCATCAGGGGGGACAACTCTGGAAACACCATATATTTT. This codes for CAIRGDNSGNTIYF.

The J gene is TRBJ2-1, the V gene TRBV28, with D perhaps matching TRBD2 (5 bases). Germline assignment: CDR1 MDHEN and CDR2 SYDVKM. This CDR3 is built from 14 residues. The V and J ends lost 10 bases and 1 base respectively, with 14 bases between them. CDR3 nucleotides: TGTGCCACCATGCCCGGCGGGTCCTACAATGAGCAGTTCTTC. Its protein is CATMPGGSYNEQFF.

The gene calls are TRBV5-5 and TRBJ1-6; D not certain. The V and J ends lost 6 bases and 9 bases respectively, with 13 bases between them. The CDR3 sequence is 13 residues long. Germline V gene lookup returns CDR1 SGHKS and CDR2 YYEKEE (reference sequence). CDR3 region: CASTLADPSPLHF. The CDR3 DNA reads as TGTGCCAGCACCCTGGCAGATCCTTCACCCCTCCACTTT. Looking up the rest from reference TRBV5-5 and TRBJ1-6 gives the full variable domain: DAGVTQSPTHLIKTRGQQVTLRCSPISGHKSVSWYQQVLGQGPQFIFQYYEKEERGRGNFPDRFSARQFPNYSSELNVNALLLGDSALYLCASTLADPSPLHFGNGTRLTVT.

The chain employs TRBV7-3 and TRBJ2-2; D might be TRBD2 (7 bases). This CDR3 is built from 15 residues. V lost 4 bases to trimming and J lost 4 bases, with 13 bases between them. Germline CDR1 reads SGHTA; CDR2 reads FQGTGA. The CDR3 protein is CASSYLGGVTGELFF. In nucleotides, the CDR3 is TGTGCCAGCAGCTACCTAGGGGGGGTCACCGGGGAGCTGTTTTTT.

V is TRBV18 and J is TRBJ2-1, with D hard to call. The CDR3 length is 15 residues. V lost 3 bases to trimming and J lost 7 bases, with 16 bases between them. Germline V gives CDR1 KGHSH, CDR2 LQKENI. The CDR3 region has the DNA TGTGCCAGCTCACCCCCGGTGGGTCAGGCGAATGAGCAGTTCTTC. It codes for CASSPPVGQANEQFF.

V is TRBV19 and J is TRBJ1-3; D might be TRBD1 (6 bases). Trimming stripped 3 bases from V and 0 bases from J, with 12 bases between. Germline V gene data show CDR1 as LNHDA and CDR2 as SQIVND (reference sequence). This CDR3 is built from 16 residues. The CDR3 region has the DNA TGTGCCAGTAGTATTACAGGGCCCGGCTCTGGAAACACCATATATTTT. It translates to CASSITGPGSGNTIYF.

The chain combines TRBV19 with TRBJ1-2; D ambiguous. This CDR3 is built from 16 residues. V shed 6 bases and J shed 1 base, with 18 bases lying between them. CDR1 and CDR2 from the germline V gene are LNHDA and SQIVND (reference sequence). CDR3 sequence (DNA): TGTGCCAGTAGCGCCCCCGGGCAGTTGAATAACTATGGCTACACCTTC. Its protein is CASSAPGQLNNYGYTF. Variable domain in full (rest from reference TRBV19 and TRBJ1-2): DGGITQSPKYLFRKEGQNVTLSCEQNLNHDAMYWYRQDPGQGLRLIYYSQIVNDFQKGDIAEGYSVSREKKESFPLTVTSAQKNPTAFYLCASSAPGQLNNYGYTFGSGTRLTVV.

This clone was detected only once. This chain uses TRBV4-3 with TRBJ2-2, with D tentatively TRBD2 (5 bases). Germline CDR1 is LGHNA and CDR2 is YSLEER. Trimming removed 1 base at V and 13 bases at J, with 13 bases between. This CDR3 is 13 amino acids long. The CDR3 DNA reads TGCGCCAGCAGCCAAGGAGAGGGTGCCCGGCTGTTTTTT. This codes for CASSQGEGARLFF.

The chain uses TRBV2 and TRBJ2-5; D unclear. Trimming removed 6 bases at V and 1 base at J, with 12 bases between. CDR3 length equals 14 residues. In germline, CDR1 is SNHLY, CDR2 FYNNEI. This chain's CDR3 is CASRPAGSQETQYF. In nucleotides, the CDR3 is TGTGCCAGCAGACCGGCCGGCAGCCAAGAGACCCAGTACTTC.

V usage is TRBV3-1 (or the pseudogene TRBV3-2) and J usage is TRBJ1-1; D is perhaps TRBD1 (6 bases). The CDR3 length is 12 residues. The germline gives CDR1 LGHDT, CDR2 YNNKEL (reference sequence). The V and J ends lost 4 bases and 9 bases respectively, with 12 bases between them. The CDR3 protein is CASSLGGGKAFF. The CDR3 bases are TGTGCCAGCAGCCTGGGAGGGGGTAAAGCTTTCTTT.

This chain joins TRBV28 and TRBJ1-1; 10 positions agree with TRBD1. The V gene's germline CDR1 is MDHEN and CDR2 SYDVKM. CDR3 length equals 16 residues. Trimming took 5 bases from V and 6 from J; bases not matched to a gene: 12. The CDR3 is CASSPEGQGRGAEAFF. In DNA form, the CDR3 reads TGTGCCAGCAGTCCCGAGGGACAGGGGAGAGGCGCTGAAGCTTTCTTT.

The V gene is TRBV6-5, the J gene TRBJ1-6; possible D gene TRBD1, 5 bases. The CDR3 covers 13 residues. The ends were cut back, 6 bases at V and 8 bases at J, with 11 bases in the middle. In germline, CDR1 is MNHEY, CDR2 SVGAGI. The CDR3 is CASSLGPYSPLHF. Here the CDR3 DNA reads TGTGCCAGCAGCTTGGGGCCTTATTCACCCCTCCACTTT.

The genes are TRBV21-1 and TRBJ2-1; TRBD2, the table's D call, was not compared with the DNA. TRBV21-1 is shown as a pseudogene. CDR3 size: 15 residues. For the CDR3, the DNA is TGTGCCAGCAGCAAACTAGCGGGGGGCTACAATGAGCAGTTCTTC. Translation: CASSKLAGGYNEQFF.